This T cell receptor beta chain stems from a study of chemoradiotherapy in HPV16-positive cancers. Study in general: Candidate HPV-specific clones and shared TCR motifs came from two HPV16-positive patients.

Germline CDR1 is MDHEN and CDR2 is SYDVKM. The V end lost 7 bases, the J end lost 0 bases, and 13 bases lay between the germline ends. The CDR3 is 15 amino acids. Study observations and caveats: HPV-responsive T-cell expansion during chemoradiotherapy was linked to improved recurrence-free survival in HPV16-positive patients.

The data were produced by immunoSEQ multiplex PCR, yet TCRdb's version contains in-frame clones alone and is incomplete. The sample lists around 3,500 clones, approximately 95% occurring once. Over chemoradiotherapy, repertoires were sampled more than once. This clone was counted between two and nine times. Its target is not known. The origin of this receptor is a human donor with HPV-associated anogenital cancer. The rearrangement uses TRBV28 and TRBJ1-5, with D perhaps TRBD1 (5 bases). Sample: tumor tissue, taken from a patient who underwent chemoradiotherapy. In DNA, the CDR3 is TGTGCCAGCACCCGGGACCTAAATAGCAATCAGCCCCAGCATTTT. Protein sequence: CASTRDLNSNQPQHF.